This TCR beta chain was recovered during a study of cytomegalovirus exposure and HLA in healthy donors. Study overall: The 100 million to 120 million unique TCR beta sequences, from about 170 million T cells, were found by an earlier analysis. General study points: The authors listed about 170 TCR beta chains as cytomegalovirus-associated.

A word on this clone: Its antigen is unidentified.

It was with 60 Vbeta and 13 Jbeta primers that the PCR ran. Assay used: immunoSEQ multiplex PCR; TCRdb lists only in-frame clones, some missing. The sample yields around 140,000 clones, around 79% seen once. CDR3 length: 11 residues. Germline V gene data show CDR1 as SNHLY and CDR2 as FYNNEI. The ends were cut back, 7 bases at V and 7 bases at J, with 10 bases in the middle. The sequence came from a woman aged 40 to 50 in good health and CMV-seronegative. The V call is TRBV2, the J call TRBJ2-5, with D uncertain. The sample taken for sequencing was PBMCs. The CDR3 DNA follows: TGTGCCAGCAATATAGGAGCGACCCAGTACTTC. Translating gives CASNIGATQYF. The full variable domain, its missing parts supplied by reference TRBV2 and TRBJ2-5, is EPEVTQTPSHQVTQMGQEVILRCVPISNHLYFYWYRQILGQKVEFLVSFYNNEISEKSEIFDDQFSVERPDGSNFTLKIRSTKLEDSAMYFCASNIGATQYFGPGTRLLVL.